The following is a T cell receptor (beta chain) sequence with its context. Its antigen remains unknown. Method: immunoSEQ multiplex PCR; TCRdb's copy keeps in-frame clones and lacks some. The sample lists approximately 500,000 clones, about 85% occurring once. The sample belongs to a study of shared clonotypes between healthy human individuals. Looking at the study overall: The study drew on a couple of women and three men aged 18 to 49 as donors.

Whole-study findings and limits: Sampling covered blood only; tissue repertoires likely differ.

Donors, healthy HIV-negative adults, lacked recent acute infections or vaccinations. Unsorted samples drew genomic DNA from tens of millions of PBMCs. Sequences were obtained from PBMCs. This clonotype was sampled from a woman aged 40 to 50 in good health. Some clones in this sample may be carry-over from other donors' samples.

CDR3 sequence: CASSVSLAGDTQYF. DNA of the CDR3: TGTGCCAGCAGCGTATCGTTGGCCGGGGATACGCAGTATTTT. The chain has TRBV9 and TRBJ2-3; D is ambiguous. Germline V gives CDR1 SGDLS, CDR2 YYNGEE. CDR3 size: 14 residues. V was trimmed by 1 base and J by 6 bases, leaving 12 bases between them. The whole variable domain, filled in from reference TRBV9 and TRBJ2-3, reads DSGVTQTPKHLITATGQRVTLRCSPRSGDLSVYWYQQSLDQGLQFLIQYYNGEERAKGNILERFSAQQFPDLHSELNLSSLELGDSALYFCASSVSLAGDTQYFGPGTRLTVL.